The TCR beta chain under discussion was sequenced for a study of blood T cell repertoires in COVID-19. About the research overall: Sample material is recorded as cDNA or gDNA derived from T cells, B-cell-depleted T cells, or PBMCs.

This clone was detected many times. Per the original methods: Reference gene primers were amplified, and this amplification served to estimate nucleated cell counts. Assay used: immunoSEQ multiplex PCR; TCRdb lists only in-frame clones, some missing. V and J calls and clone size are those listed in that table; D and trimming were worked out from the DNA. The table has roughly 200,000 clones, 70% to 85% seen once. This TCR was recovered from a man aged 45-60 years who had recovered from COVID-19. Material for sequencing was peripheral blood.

In DNA, the CDR3 is TGTGCCAGCACCGCGACAGGGAGGTATGAAAAACTGTTTTTT. Protein: CASTATGRYEKLFF. The gene calls are TRBV27 and TRBJ1-4; 7 bases are shared with TRBD1. V lost 7 bases, J lost 6 bases, and 8 bases stayed unmatched. The germline gives CDR1 MNHEY, CDR2 SMNVEV (reference sequence). The CDR3 is 14 amino acids.